This T cell receptor beta chain emerged from a study of cytomegalovirus exposure and HLA in healthy donors. In the PCR, 60 Vbeta and 13 Jbeta primers were used. Here immunoSEQ multiplex PCR was the method, and the copy in TCRdb shows in-frame clones only, minus some. The repertoire consists of 35,000 to 50,000 clones, with over 60% occurring once and the leading ten covering about 4%. General study results and limits: TCR beta V- and J-gene trimming was later associated with a missense DCLRE1C variant. It was reported in a later analysis that an Asian-associated ancestry cluster showed fewer N-insertions than the roughly 660-donor mean.

Looked up from germline, CDR1 is MNHEY and CDR2 is SVGAGI. Germline trimming cut 5 bases from V and 13 bases from J; bases unmatched to any gene: 4. The CDR3 extends over 13 amino acids. Regarding this clone: No antigen is known for it.

What was sequenced was PBMCs. The rearrangement joins TRBV6-5 to TRBJ1-6, with TRBD1 matching over 11 bases. The clonotype comes from a middle-aged man in good health and CMV-seronegative. The CDR3, as DNA: TGTGCCAGCAGTAGAGGACAGGGGGCTCCCCTCCACTTT. It encodes CASSRGQGAPLHF.